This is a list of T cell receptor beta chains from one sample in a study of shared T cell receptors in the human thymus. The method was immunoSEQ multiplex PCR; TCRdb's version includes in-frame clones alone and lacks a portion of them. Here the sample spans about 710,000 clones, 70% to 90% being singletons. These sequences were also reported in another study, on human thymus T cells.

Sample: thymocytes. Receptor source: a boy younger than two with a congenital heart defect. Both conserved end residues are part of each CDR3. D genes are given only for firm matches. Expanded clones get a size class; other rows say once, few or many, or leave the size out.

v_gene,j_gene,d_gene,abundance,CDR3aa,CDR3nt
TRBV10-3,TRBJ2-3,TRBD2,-,CAISKTSGGCTDTQYF,TGTGCCATCAGTAAGACTAGCGGGGGATGCACAGATACGCAGTATTTT
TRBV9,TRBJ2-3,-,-,CASSAFAETDTQYF,TGTGCCAGCAGCGCCTTTGCGGAAACAGATACGCAGTATTTT
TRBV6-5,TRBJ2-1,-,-,CASSYSTGNNEQFF,TGTGCCAGCAGTTACTCGACGGGGAACAATGAGCAGTTCTTC
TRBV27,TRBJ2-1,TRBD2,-,CASSRVAGGYNEQFF,TGTGCCAGCAGTCGAGTAGCGGGAGGGTACAATGAGCAGTTCTTC
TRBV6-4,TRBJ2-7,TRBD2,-,CAPAGVGFEREGPYEQYF,TGTGCCCCGGCGGGGGTGGGATTTGAGCGGGAGGGACCCTACGAGCAGTACTTC
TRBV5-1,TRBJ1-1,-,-,CASSLNVWQRDPEAFF,TGCGCCAGCAGCTTGAATGTCTGGCAGCGAGACCCTGAAGCTTTCTTT
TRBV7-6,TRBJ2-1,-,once,CASSNRGGYNEQFF,TGTGCCAGCAGCAACAGGGGGGGGTACAATGAGCAGTTCTTC
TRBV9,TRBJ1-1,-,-,CASSPQRGSEAFF,TGTGCCAGCAGCCCGCAACGGGGGTCTGAAGCTTTCTTT
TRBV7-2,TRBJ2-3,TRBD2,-,CASSLTTSDADTQYF,TGTGCCAGCAGCTTAACGACTAGCGATGCGGATACGCAGTATTTT
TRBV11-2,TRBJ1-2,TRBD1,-,CASSFGTGDSSANYGYTF,TGTGCCAGCAGCTTCGGGACAGGGGACTCTTCGGCTAACTATGGCTACACCTTC
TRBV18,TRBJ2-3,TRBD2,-,CASSPGTSGATDTQYF,TGTGCCAGCTCACCTGGGACTAGCGGGGCCACAGATACGCAGTATTTT
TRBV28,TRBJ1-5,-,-,CASRLIRGSQPQHF,TGTGCCAGCAGACTTATTCGCGGGAGTCAGCCCCAGCATTTT
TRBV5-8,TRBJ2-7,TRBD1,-,CASSHIRQGYEQYF,TGTGCCAGCAGCCATATTAGACAGGGCTACGAGCAGTACTTC
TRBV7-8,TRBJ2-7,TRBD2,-,CASSFNGLAESLYEQYF,TGTGCCAGCAGCTTCAACGGACTAGCGGAATCCCTATACGAGCAGTACTTC
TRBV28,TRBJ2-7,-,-,CASSLGQGGFRKSYEQYF,TGTGCCAGCAGTTTAGGGCAGGGGGGATTTAGAAAAAGCTACGAGCAGTACTTC
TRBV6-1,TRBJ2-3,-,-,CASSEIAVGGGTDTQYF,TGTGCCAGCAGTGAAATAGCGGTGGGAGGGGGTACAGATACGCAGTATTTT
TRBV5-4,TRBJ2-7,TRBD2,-,CASSLGLAGVTYEQYF,TGTGCCAGCAGCTTGGGCCTAGCGGGAGTAACCTACGAGCAGTACTTC
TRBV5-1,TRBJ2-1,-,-,CASSLAPAGHNEQFF,TGCGCCAGCAGCTTGGCGCCAGCGGGCCACAATGAGCAGTTCTTC
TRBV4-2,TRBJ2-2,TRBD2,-,CASSQEARGGSFGGELFF,TGTGCCAGCAGCCAAGAGGCCCGGGGGGGCTCTTTCGGCGGGGAGCTGTTTTTT
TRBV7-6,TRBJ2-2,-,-,CASSFQWGSYTGELFF,TGTGCCAGCAGCTTCCAATGGGGCAGCTACACCGGGGAGCTGTTTTTT
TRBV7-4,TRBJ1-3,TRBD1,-,CASSLGDRGSGNTIYF,TGTGCCAGCAGCTTAGGGGACAGGGGCTCTGGAAACACCATATATTTT
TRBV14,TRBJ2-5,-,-,CASSQSDAQETQYF,TGTGCCAGCAGCCAATCAGATGCCCAAGAGACCCAGTACTTC
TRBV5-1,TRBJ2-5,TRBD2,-,CASSRISGGEETQYF,TGCGCCAGCAGTCGTATTAGCGGGGGCGAAGAGACCCAGTACTTC
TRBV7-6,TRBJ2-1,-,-,CASSLGIEGLNEQFF,TGTGCCAGCAGCTTAGGAATCGAGGGTCTCAATGAGCAGTTCTTC
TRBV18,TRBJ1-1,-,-,CASSPSVFCDSMNTEAFF,TGTGCCAGCTCACCATCAGTTTTTTGTGACTCTATGAACACTGAAGCTTTCTTT
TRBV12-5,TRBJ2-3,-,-,CASGPGTEAADTQYF,TGTGCTAGTGGTCCGGGGACTGAAGCAGCAGATACGCAGTATTTT
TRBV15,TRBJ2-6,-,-,CATSRAADSGANVLTF,TGTGCCACCAGCAGAGCGGCGGACTCTGGGGCCAACGTCCTGACTTTC
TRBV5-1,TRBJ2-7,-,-,CASSLVAGTYEQYF,TGCGCCAGCAGCTTGGTGGCAGGCACCTACGAGCAGTACTTC
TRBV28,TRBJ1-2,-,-,CASSQGKGYGYTF,TGTGCCAGCAGTCAGGGGAAGGGCTATGGCTACACCTTC
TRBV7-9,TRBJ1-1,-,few,CASSSRPETEAFF,TGTGCCAGCAGCTCTAGACCCGAGACTGAAGCTTTCTTT
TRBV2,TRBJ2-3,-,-,CASSPWRGGTDTQYF,TGTGCCAGCAGCCCGTGGAGGGGTGGCACAGATACGCAGTATTTT
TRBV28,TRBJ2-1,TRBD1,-,CASTGTGGWTSAAYNEQFF,TGTGCCAGCACCGGGACAGGGGGCTGGACTAGCGCAGCCTACAATGAGCAGTTCTTC
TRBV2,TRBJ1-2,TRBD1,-,CARGQGTHYGYTF,TGTGCCAGAGGACAGGGGACGCACTATGGCTACACCTTC
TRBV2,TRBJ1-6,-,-,CASKWHSPLHF,TGTGCCAGCAAATGGCATTCACCCCTCCACTTT
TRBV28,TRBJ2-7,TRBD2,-,CASRPSGSRPYEQYF,TGTGCCAGCAGACCTAGCGGGAGTAGACCCTACGAGCAGTACTTC
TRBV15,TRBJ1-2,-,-,CATSRAPMRGYTF,TGTGCCACCAGCAGAGCTCCCATGAGGGGCTACACCTTC
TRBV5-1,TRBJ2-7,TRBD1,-,CASSLRGQGFLYEQYF,TGCGCCAGCAGCTTGAGGGGACAGGGGTTTCTCTACGAGCAGTACTTC
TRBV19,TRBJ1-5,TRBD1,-,CASSTREGAPQPQHF,TGTGCCAGTAGTACCCGAGAGGGGGCGCCTCAGCCCCAGCATTTT